The rows below give T cell receptor beta chains drawn from one sample of a study of vaccination effects on CD4 cells after COVID-19. Here immunoSEQ multiplex PCR was the method, and the copy in TCRdb shows in-frame clones only, minus some. The repertoire holds 45,000 to 60,000 clones, about three quarters seen once, with 12% in the top ten. What these receptors recognize is not known. The sequences come from CD4+ T cells from PBMCs cultured without peptide, collected before COVID-19 vaccination. The receptors were sampled from a human donor who had a prior SARS-CoV-2 infection. CDR3s include the opening cysteine and the closing phenylalanine or tryptophan. The order of the fields is D gene, V gene, clone size, J gene, CDR3 DNA, CDR3 protein. D genes are given only for firm matches. Rows may omit the clone size; those that give it use once, few, many or a size class.

TRBD2	TRBV7-9	few	TRBJ2-1	TGTGCCAGCAGCTTGATAAGCGGGATTTACAATGAGCAGTTCTTC	CASSLISGIYNEQFF
.	TRBV5-6	.	TRBJ2-7	TGTGCCAGCCGAAACACGGGAACGTACGAGCAGTACTTC	CASRNTGTYEQYF
.	TRBV5-1	few	TRBJ1-3	TGCGCCAGCAGCACGGGGCCTCAGGCAGGGGGAAACACCATATATTTT	CASSTGPQAGGNTIYF
.	TRBV7-3	.	TRBJ2-5	TGTGCCAGCAGTCAGGGGTCACAAGAGACCCAGTACTTC	CASSQGSQETQYF
.	TRBV6-5	.	TRBJ2-3	TGTGCCAGCACTTTGCGGGACGGAGATACGCAGTATTTT	CASTLRDGDTQYF
TRBD1	TRBV7-9	.	TRBJ1-2	TGTGCCAGCAGCTTATTTCCCAGCGGGGACAGCACTGGCTACACCTTC	CASSLFPSGDSTGYTF
TRBD1	TRBV11-2	.	TRBJ2-5	TGTGCCAGCAGCGACAGGGTCCGGGAGACCCAGTACTTC	CASSDRVRETQYF
TRBD2	TRBV4-1	.	TRBJ2-7	TGCGCCAGCAGCCAAGTGACTAGCGGGAGGAAATACTACGAGCAGTACTTC	CASSQVTSGRKYYEQYF
.	TRBV7-2	.	TRBJ1-4	TGTGCCAGCAGCCGGGACACGAGGCATGAAAAACTGTTTTTT	CASSRDTRHEKLFF
.	TRBV7-2	.	TRBJ1-2	TGTGCCAGCACCAAGGGTTTAGGGGCAGATGGCTACACCTTC	CASTKGLGADGYTF
.	TRBV7-2	.	TRBJ2-1	TGTGCCAGCAGCTTAGCGAATACAAACAATGAGCAGTTCTTC	CASSLANTNNEQFF
TRBD1	TRBV5-6	few	TRBJ1-2	TGTGCCAGCAGCCCCCAGGACAGGGGGCCTGGCTACACCTTC	CASSPQDRGPGYTF
.	TRBV18	.	TRBJ1-1	TGTGCCAGCAGCACGCGGGGTGAAGCTTTCTTT	CASSTRGEAFF
TRBD1	TRBV20-1	.	TRBJ1-1	TGCAGTGCTAGTCGACAGGGGGCTACTGAAGCTTTCTTT	CSASRQGATEAFF
.	TRBV24-1	.	TRBJ1-2	TGTGCCACCCCCCAGACTTCCGATCACTATGGCTACACCTTC	CATPQTSDHYGYTF
.	TRBV5-4	.	TRBJ2-7	TGTGCCAGCAGCTTAACCCCCCGGGACGAGCAGTACTTC	CASSLTPRDEQYF
.	TRBV18	.	TRBJ1-1	TGTGCCAGCTCACCCCAGGGAGTAGGGAACACTGAAGCTTTCTTT	CASSPQGVGNTEAFF
.	TRBV5-1	.	TRBJ2-5	TGCGCCAGCAGCTTGGCCGGGCAAGTGGAGACCCAGTACTTC	CASSLAGQVETQYF
TRBD1	TRBV7-2	.	TRBJ2-2	TGTGCCAGCAGCTTCCGGACAGGGGGGCCCGAGCTGTTTTTT	CASSFRTGGPELFF
.	TRBV12-3/TRBV12-4	.	TRBJ2-3	TGTGCCAGCAGTTTTTTCAATACGCAGTATTTT	CASSFFNTQYF
TRBD2	TRBV7-3	.	TRBJ2-3	TGTGCCAGCAGCGAACTAGCGGGGGTCACAGATACGCAGTATTTT	CASSELAGVTDTQYF
.	TRBV5-1	.	TRBJ1-2	TGCGCCAGCAGCTTGGCTGAGATCTATGGCTACACCTTC	CASSLAEIYGYTF
.	TRBV14	.	TRBJ2-7	TGTGCCAGCAGCCAACGAGTGGGGCTCTCCTACGAGCAGTACTTC	CASSQRVGLSYEQYF
TRBD1	TRBV7-8	few	TRBJ1-3	TGTGCCAGCAGCCATAACAGGGGACCCTCTGGAAACACCATATATTTT	CASSHNRGPSGNTIYF
TRBD1	TRBV18	.	TRBJ1-1	TGTGCCAGCTCACCAGACAGGGAGGCTTTCTTT	CASSPDREAFF
.	TRBV5-6	.	TRBJ1-5	TGTGCCAGCAGCTTGTACGGGGGTAGCAATCAGCCCCAGCATTTT	CASSLYGGSNQPQHF
.	TRBV6-5	once	TRBJ1-2	TGTGCCAGCAGCCTAGGGGGACGAAGCTATGGCTACACCTTC	CASSLGGRSYGYTF
TRBD1	TRBV7-9	.	TRBJ1-1	TGTGCCAGCAGCTTAGACAGGGGGCAGGCTTTCTTT	CASSLDRGQAFF
.	TRBV4-1	.	TRBJ1-1	TGCGCCAGCAGCCAAGATACCGACAGGAGCACTGAAGCTTTCTTT	CASSQDTDRSTEAFF
.	TRBV4-2	.	TRBJ2-7	TGTGCCAGCAGGCTAGGTGGGGACACCTACGAGCAGTACTTC	CASRLGGDTYEQYF
TRBD2	TRBV7-2	.	TRBJ2-3	TGTGCCAGCAGCCCCCCGACTAGCGGCTACACAGATACGCAGTATTTT	CASSPPTSGYTDTQYF
.	TRBV7-3	.	TRBJ2-2	TGTGCCAGCAGCACGGCCGCGGTGGGCGCCGGGGAGCTGTTTTTT	CASSTAAVGAGELFF
.	TRBV30	.	TRBJ1-1	TGTGCCTGGAGTGTGTGGGGGTATAACACTGAAGCTTTCTTT	CAWSVWGYNTEAFF
.	TRBV24-1	few	TRBJ2-3	TGTGCCACCAGTGATCCACTTGATTCAGATACGCAGTATTTT	CATSDPLDSDTQYF
.	TRBV3-1/TRBV3-2	few	TRBJ1-3	TGTGCCAGCAGCCTCATTGGGGCAGCGGGAAACACCATATATTTT	CASSLIGAAGNTIYF
.	TRBV6-5	few	TRBJ2-5	TGTGCCAGTAGAAGGGTCCCTCAAGAGACCCAGTACTTC	CASRRVPQETQYF
.	TRBV12-3/TRBV12-4	once	TRBJ2-7	TGTGCCAGCAGACTAGCTGGAGGTTACGAGCAGTACTTC	CASRLAGGYEQYF